The present TCR beta chain was sequenced within a study of OX40 agonist ivuxolimab in advanced cancers. Regarding the research as a whole: The costimulatory receptor OX40 (CD134) was targeted by ivuxolimab, a fully human IgG2 agonistic monoclonal antibody. Three dose-escalation patients achieved partial responses, one with hepatocellular carcinoma and two with cutaneous melanoma. The paper reports the monotherapy dose-escalation portion (N of about 54 patients) of the phase I ivuxolimab trial. Of the roughly 54 patients in dose escalation, about 20 had hepatocellular carcinoma, approximately 15 had melanoma, 9 had renal cell carcinoma and 9 had head and neck cancer. The purpose of peripheral TCRbeta sequencing was to test whether ivuxolimab changed TCR sequence diversity and led to clonal T-cell expansion. Patients were allowed to have had prior anti-PD-1, anti-PD-L1 or anti-CTLA-4 therapy, and about 40% of the dose-escalation patients had been treated with checkpoint inhibitors. In the dose-escalation cohort, nearly 85% of patients were male, and the mean age was 60 years with a range of about 20 to 80. Intravenous ivuxolimab was administered to patients every 2 weeks at six dose levels: 0.01, 0.1, 0.3, 1.5, 3 and 10 mg/kg.

This clone has a handful of counts. It has no known antigen specificity. Nothing much larger sits one base from this clone, and base qualities are not available. For sequencing of the TCRbeta CDR3 region, genomic DNA was extracted from the sorted cells. The immunoSEQ Assay was used for sequencing of TCRbeta CDR3 regions. Sourced from immuneACCESS, this table was stored by TCRdb with only in-frame sequences that have V and J called. A share of the clones is absent; for the studies checked, an unresolved V gene accounts for under half, and the remainder has no known explanation. For this sample there are about 28,000 clones; about 80% appear just once. The ten largest clones add up to approximately 12% of the sample. CDR3 length: 14 amino acids, cysteine to phenylalanine. Only the CDR3 part of the read is kept: 42 bases, read in frame from the first base. CDR1 and CDR2 are read off the germline V gene as LGHNT and FRNRAP. V is clipped by 4 bases and J by 1 base, and the sequence between their germline boundaries is 8 bases long.

The full study reports these points: The antigen specificity of the peripheral T cells that underwent clonal expansion was not determined. Low levels of normalized T-cell clonal expansion were also shown by some nonresponding patients. At doses from 0.1 to 3.0 mg/kg, clonal expansion was seen in both CD4+ and CD8+ blood T cells between baseline and week 6. After ivuxolimab, CD8+ T cells had more expanded clones than CD4+ T cells on average. In the 0.1-3.0 mg/kg groups, partial responders were among the patients with the lowest normalized peripheral clonal expansion, particularly in CD8+ T cells.

The trial excluded patients who had a history of autoimmune disease or who were on systemic immunosuppression. Peripheral blood for TCR sequencing was collected from all dose cohorts at baseline, on cycle 4 day 1, and on cycle 7 day 1. Samples were obtained from an open-label, multicenter, first-in-human phase I dose-escalation trial of ivuxolimab. Adults with locally advanced or metastatic head and neck squamous cell, hepatocellular, melanoma or renal cell carcinoma were enrolled in the trial. CD4+ and CD8+ T cells were sorted separately from peripheral blood before TCR sequencing. The chain links TRBV12-5 with TRBJ1-5; the D gene remains uncertain. This TCR came from an adult with an advanced solid tumor such as melanoma, head and neck, liver or kidney cancer. This sample comprised CD4+ or CD8+ T cells sorted from blood, obtained in a trial of the OX40 agonist ivuxolimab. The CDR3 region: CASGSSDSNQPQHF. The DNA is TGTGCTAGTGGTTCCTCAGACAGCAATCAGCCCCAGCATTTT.